Below are 14 T cell receptor beta chains sequenced from a single sample in a study of metastatic and nonmetastatic thyroid tumors. Each patient came to thyroid surgery without any prior treatment (of any kind). TCRdb re-called the PCR reads through MiXCR. The sample consists of about 20,000 clones, about a third of them appearing once. Sequencing was carried out using tumor tissue. These TCRs come from a female donor with papillary thyroid cancer or a benign thyroid nodule (not recorded which). Some clones in this sample may be carry-over from other donors' samples.

The chain has TRBV11-1 and TRBJ2-7; 11 nucleotides agree with TRBD1. Trimming at V came to 5 bases and at J to 6 bases, leaving 3 bases not matched to a gene. The CDR3 totals 13 residues. In germline, CDR1 is SGHAT, CDR2 FQDESV (reference sequence). As DNA, the CDR3 is TGTGCCAGCAGCCCGGGACAGGGGGGCGAGCAGTACTTC. Its translation is CASSPGQGGEQYF.

The rearrangement joins TRBV5-1 to TRBJ2-3; 9 bases are a match to TRBD1. Per germline, CDR1 SGHRS and CDR2 YFSETQ. V shed 0 bases, J shed 3 bases, and the junction held 5 bases outside the gene matches. This CDR3 has 16 amino acids. CDR3 residues: CASSLEQGARTDTQYF. The CDR3 coding sequence is TGCGCCAGCAGCTTGGAACAGGGGGCGCGGACAGATACGCAGTATTTT.

This clone was observed many times. Other DNA sequences in this specimen translate into the identical CDR3. V and J are TRBV10-2 and TRBJ1-6, with 10 bases lining up with TRBD1. CDR1 and CDR2 from the germline V gene are WSHSY and SAAADI. This CDR3 is 15 amino acids long. J lost 10 bases, V lost 2 bases, and 5 bases had no gene match. CDR3 DNA sequence: TGCGCCAGCAGTGAGGGGACAGGGGATAGGTCACCCCTCCACTTT. As protein: CASSEGTGDRSPLHF.

This clone was counted a few times. This chain links TRBV24-1 with TRBJ2-7; TRBD1 matches at 11 bases. Germline-derived CDR1 and CDR2 are KGHDR and SFDVKD. The J segment lost 3 bases and the V segment lost 2 bases, leaving 2 bases of the junction unmatched. The CDR3 covers 15 residues. For the CDR3, the DNA is TGTGCCACCAGTGATTCTGGGACAGGGGGCTACGAGCAGTACTTC. Its translation is CATSDSGTGGYEQYF.

The rearrangement links TRBV25-1 to TRBJ1-1; TRBD1 matches 8 bases. CDR3 length: 11 amino acids. V gave up 10 bases and J gave up 12 bases; unmatched junction bases: 10. Germline loops: CDR1 MGHDK, CDR2 SYGVNS. CDR3 amino acids: CATAGQGATFF. The CDR3, as DNA: TGTGCCACCGCTGGGCAGGGGGCAACTTTCTTT.

This rearrangement joins TRBV5-1 to TRBJ2-5; D might be TRBD2 (5 bases). Trimming removed 6 bases at V and 2 bases at J, with 11 bases between. Germline V gives CDR1 SGHRS, CDR2 YFSETQ. This CDR3 is 13 amino acids long. This chain's CDR3 is CASTRVPQETQYF. DNA for the CDR3: TGCGCCAGCACGAGGGTACCGCAAGAGACCCAGTACTTC.

This clone has only a few counts. The chain uses TRBV2 and TRBJ2-1; D perhaps matches TRBD2 (6 bases). The CDR3 spans 11 residues. Germline loops: CDR1 SNHLY, CDR2 FYNNEI. Between the trimmed V and J ends, which lost 5 bases and 8 bases, there was a span of 7 bases. The CDR3 DNA sequence: TGTGCCAGCAGTACGGGGGATGAGCAGTTCTTC. It translates to CASSTGDEQFF.

This clone was observed a handful of times. The J gene is TRBJ2-5, the V gene TRBV28, with TRBD2 identical over 8 bases. V gave up 6 bases and J gave up 3 bases; unmatched junction bases: 3. The CDR3 sequence is 13 residues long. From germline, CDR1 is MDHEN and CDR2 SYDVKM. CDR3: CASRPGGEETQYF. In DNA form, the CDR3 reads TGTGCCAGCAGACCCGGGGGGGAAGAGACCCAGTACTTC.

The sample holds a few counts of this clone. This chain connects TRBV5-1 to TRBJ2-5, with a possible D match to TRBD1 (6 bases). The CDR3 is 15 residues long. CDR1 SGHRS and CDR2 YFSETQ come from the germline V gene. V was shortened by 5 bases and J by 0 bases, with 14 bases between the two germline ends. CDR3 sequence: CASRAQGPYQETQYF. CDR3 bases: TGCGCCAGCAGGGCACAGGGACCCTACCAAGAGACCCAGTACTTC.

The chain has TRBV12-3 or TRBV12-4 and TRBJ2-3; 9 nucleotides align to TRBD1. The CDR3 loop spans 15 amino acids. J gave up 5 bases and V 4 bases, and 7 bases lay outside the gene matches. The CDR3 loop reads CASSSSGTGIDTQYF. In nucleotides, the CDR3 is TGTGCCAGCAGTTCGTCCGGGACAGGGATAGATACGCAGTATTTT.

This clone appeared a few times. The chain employs TRBV12-3 or TRBV12-4 and TRBJ1-5; D is unresolved. The CDR3 extends over 12 amino acids. The V end lost 7 bases, the J end lost 13 bases, and 17 bases lay between the germline ends. The CDR3 region is CASNENFGLQHF. The CDR3 DNA sequence: TGTGCCAGCAACGAAAACTTCGGTCTACAGCATTTT.

The chain carries TRBV28 and TRBJ2-3, with 7 bases identical to TRBD2. Trimming cost V 7 bases and J 0 bases; bases outside gene matches: 13. The CDR3 covers 17 residues. Germline assignment: CDR1 MDHEN and CDR2 SYDVKM. CDR3 coding DNA: TGTGCCAGCATCACCCGGGGCGCTAGCGGTAGCACAGATACGCAGTATTTT. Translation: CASITRGASGSTDTQYF.

This sequence joins TRBV19 and TRBJ2-7; no firm D call. This CDR3 comprises 15 residues. Germline V gene lookup returns CDR1 LNHDA and CDR2 SQIVND (reference sequence). V shed 6 bases and J shed 2 bases, with 17 bases lying between them. CDR3 nucleotides: TGTGCCAGTAGCCTCGTCGGTGGTGGGGCCTACGAGCAGTACTTC. Amino acid sequence: CASSLVGGGAYEQYF.

The chain carries TRBV5-6 and TRBJ1-3, with no clear D. V lost 0 bases to trimming and J lost 0 bases, with 7 bases between them. The CDR3 has 15 amino acids. The germline V gene encodes CDR1 SGHDT and CDR2 YYEEEE. The CDR3 loop is CASSLERTSGNTIYF. The CDR3 nucleotides are TGTGCCAGCAGCTTGGAACGGACCTCTGGAAACACCATATATTTT.